This T cell receptor beta chain was sequenced for a study of T-cell reconstitution after alpha-beta-depleted transplantation in children. Unique molecular identifiers tagged the TCRbeta library. TCRdb re-called the PCR reads through MiXCR, storing one row per CDR3 protein. The sample holds hundreds of thousands of distinct CDR3 sequences, around 16% seen once. J lost 7 bases, V lost 5 bases, and 6 bases had no gene match. CDR3 size: 12 residues. CDR1 and CDR2 (germline): DFQATT, SNEGSKA (reference sequence). This clonotype was counted ten times or more. The clonotype was recovered from a human donor who donated a stem cell graft to a child with acute myeloid leukemia. The gene calls are TRBV20-1 and TRBJ2-7; 9 bases fit TRBD1. The sample was PBMCs from the stem cell graft donor, taken from the stem cell graft. The CDR3 loop reads CSAWTGVREQYF. CDR3 nucleotide sequence: TGCAGTGCTTGGACAGGGGTGCGTGAGCAGTACTTC.